This is a list of T cell receptor beta chains from one sample in a study of OX40 agonist ivuxolimab in advanced cancers. This table comes from immunoSEQ multiplex PCR, and its TCRdb copy is limited to in-frame clones, with some not included. The sample includes around 86,000 clones, roughly 91% of them seen just once. The material sequenced was CD4+ or CD8+ T cells sorted from blood, taken in a trial of the OX40 agonist ivuxolimab. The receptors derive from an adult with an advanced solid tumor such as melanoma, head and neck, liver or kidney cancer. The CDR3 runs from the conserved cysteine through the conserved F or W. The D gene is left open where the match is weak. Expanded clones are given a class, and other clones once, few, many or no size at all.

v_call: TRBV11-2
j_call: TRBJ2-4
d_call: .
clone_size: .
cdr3_nt: TGTGCCAGCAGCCAGGCCGACAGGCAGGTGGACATTCAGTACTTC
cdr3_aa: CASSQADRQVDIQYF

v_call: TRBV2
j_call: TRBJ1-4
d_call: TRBD1
clone_size: .
cdr3_nt: TGTGCCAGCAGTGGGCAGGGGGAAGAAAAACTGTTTTTT
cdr3_aa: CASSGQGEEKLFF

v_call: TRBV19
j_call: TRBJ2-1
d_call: TRBD2
clone_size: .
cdr3_nt: TGTGCCAGTAGTATTTCAGGGACTAGCGGGTACAATGAGCAGTTCTTC
cdr3_aa: CASSISGTSGYNEQFF

v_call: TRBV10-3
j_call: TRBJ1-2
d_call: TRBD1
clone_size: .
cdr3_nt: TGTGCCATCAGTGAGTCGAGGGACAGGGGATCCCTCTTGGCCTTC
cdr3_aa: CAISESRDRGSLLAF

v_call: TRBV27
j_call: TRBJ2-5
d_call: .
clone_size: .
cdr3_nt: TGTGCCAGCAGTTTACTCCCCGGGGCAGTCCAAGAGACCCAGTACTTC
cdr3_aa: CASSLLPGAVQETQYF

v_call: TRBV10-3
j_call: TRBJ1-1
d_call: .
clone_size: .
cdr3_nt: TGTGCCATCAGCCGCGACAGCATGAACACTGAAGCTTTCTTT
cdr3_aa: CAISRDSMNTEAFF

v_call: TRBV19
j_call: TRBJ2-1
d_call: .
clone_size: .
cdr3_nt: TGTGCCAGTAAGGTTCAGGGGCATGAGCAGTTCTTC
cdr3_aa: CASKVQGHEQFF

v_call: TRBV6-8
j_call: TRBJ1-2
d_call: .
clone_size: .
cdr3_nt: TGTGCCAGCAGTTACTCCCCCCCCGGACAGAGACTTAACTATGGCTACACCTTC
cdr3_aa: CASSYSPPGQRLNYGYTF

v_call: TRBV7-9
j_call: TRBJ1-5
d_call: .
clone_size: .
cdr3_nt: TGTGCCAGCAGCTCGATCAATCAGCCCCAGCATTTT
cdr3_aa: CASSSINQPQHF

v_call: TRBV5-6
j_call: TRBJ2-7
d_call: .
clone_size: .
cdr3_nt: TGTGCCAGCAACCGCCAGGTAGGGATGTACGAGCAGTACTTC
cdr3_aa: CASNRQVGMYEQYF

v_call: TRBV10-3
j_call: TRBJ2-1
d_call: TRBD2
clone_size: .
cdr3_nt: TGTGCCATCAGTGGACTAGCGGGAGCCATAGAGCAGTTCTTC
cdr3_aa: CAISGLAGAIEQFF

v_call: TRBV9
j_call: TRBJ2-1
d_call: TRBD2
clone_size: .
cdr3_nt: TGTGCCAGCAGCGTGAGACCAGCGGGGGACTACAATGAGCAGTTCTTC
cdr3_aa: CASSVRPAGDYNEQFF

v_call: TRBV6-5
j_call: TRBJ1-1
d_call: TRBD1
clone_size: .
cdr3_nt: TGTGCCAGCAGTTATCAAGACAGGGGGAACACTGAAGCTTTCTTT
cdr3_aa: CASSYQDRGNTEAFF

v_call: TRBV27
j_call: TRBJ2-2
d_call: TRBD1
clone_size: .
cdr3_nt: TGTGCCAGCAGTTCCCGGGACAGGGGGAACACCGGGGAGCTGTTTTTT
cdr3_aa: CASSSRDRGNTGELFF

v_call: TRBV5-5
j_call: TRBJ2-7
d_call: TRBD2
clone_size: once
cdr3_nt: TGTGCCAGCAGCTGGACCCCCGGGGCTAGCGGACCTTACGAGCAGTACTTC
cdr3_aa: CASSWTPGASGPYEQYF

v_call: TRBV5-1
j_call: TRBJ1-2
d_call: .
clone_size: .
cdr3_nt: TGCGCCAGCAGCTTGGAGGCAGGGGCCCCTCTGGACTATGGCTACACCTTC
cdr3_aa: CASSLEAGAPLDYGYTF

v_call: TRBV11-2
j_call: TRBJ1-5
d_call: .
clone_size: .
cdr3_nt: TGTGCCAGCAGCTTAGATGTGCCTTATAGCAATCAGCCCCAGCATTTT
cdr3_aa: CASSLDVPYSNQPQHF

v_call: TRBV14
j_call: TRBJ2-3
d_call: .
clone_size: .
cdr3_nt: TGTGCCAGCAGCCACTCTTGGGGGGACAGACTCACAGATACGCAGTATTTT
cdr3_aa: CASSHSWGDRLTDTQYF

v_call: TRBV4-1
j_call: TRBJ2-7
d_call: TRBD1
clone_size: .
cdr3_nt: TGCGCCAGCAGCCACCTACGGGGGACAGGGGATCCCTACGAGCAGTACTTC
cdr3_aa: CASSHLRGTGDPYEQYF

v_call: TRBV14
j_call: TRBJ2-7
d_call: TRBD1
clone_size: .
cdr3_nt: TGTGCCAGCAGCCGAACAGGGGCCAGCTACGAGCAGTACTTC
cdr3_aa: CASSRTGASYEQYF

v_call: TRBV7-6
j_call: TRBJ1-1
d_call: .
clone_size: .
cdr3_nt: TGTGCCAGCCTCCTTGGGCCGGGGGTGACTGAAGCTTTCTTT
cdr3_aa: CASLLGPGVTEAFF

v_call: TRBV7-8
j_call: TRBJ2-7
d_call: .
clone_size: .
cdr3_nt: TGTGCCAGCAGCTTACCAGGAAGCGCCTACGAGCAGTACTTC
cdr3_aa: CASSLPGSAYEQYF

v_call: TRBV7-9
j_call: TRBJ2-3
d_call: .
clone_size: .
cdr3_nt: TGTGCCAGCAGCTTGGACCCGGCGCAGTATTTT
cdr3_aa: CASSLDPAQYF

v_call: TRBV19
j_call: TRBJ1-2
d_call: .
clone_size: .
cdr3_nt: TGTGCCAGTACTGAACTCAGGGAGACGGGGTATGGCTACACCTTC
cdr3_aa: CASTELRETGYGYTF

v_call: TRBV27
j_call: TRBJ1-2
d_call: .
clone_size: .
cdr3_nt: TGTGCCAGCAGCCCAGGACAGCCGTATGGCTACACCTTC
cdr3_aa: CASSPGQPYGYTF

v_call: TRBV9
j_call: TRBJ2-1
d_call: TRBD2
clone_size: .
cdr3_nt: TGTGCCAGCAGCGTAGAAGGGAAAGCGGGACCCTACAATGAGCAGTTCTTC
cdr3_aa: CASSVEGKAGPYNEQFF

v_call: TRBV5-6
j_call: TRBJ1-2
d_call: .
clone_size: .
cdr3_nt: TGTGCCAGCAGCTTGGGAGGGGTAAACTATGGCTACACCTTC
cdr3_aa: CASSLGGVNYGYTF

v_call: TRBV27
j_call: TRBJ1-1
d_call: .
clone_size: .
cdr3_nt: TGTGCCAGCAGTCTACACCCTTGGAACACTGAAGCTTTCTTT
cdr3_aa: CASSLHPWNTEAFF

v_call: TRBV19
j_call: TRBJ1-1
d_call: .
clone_size: .
cdr3_nt: TGTGCCAGTTCCGGGACAAGGCCTGAAGCTTTCTTT
cdr3_aa: CASSGTRPEAFF

v_call: TRBV19
j_call: TRBJ2-1
d_call: .
clone_size: .
cdr3_nt: TGTGCCAGTAGTATTTGGGGGCTTTCCTACAATGAGCAGTTCTTC
cdr3_aa: CASSIWGLSYNEQFF

v_call: TRBV6-6
j_call: TRBJ2-1
d_call: TRBD1
clone_size: .
cdr3_nt: TGTGCCAGCAGTTCAGAGGGGGCGGGTCCCTACAATGAGCAGTTCTTC
cdr3_aa: CASSSEGAGPYNEQFF

v_call: TRBV10-3
j_call: TRBJ2-7
d_call: .
clone_size: once
cdr3_nt: TGTGCCATTAAGGAGGGGACGGGCAGCTACGAGCAGTACTTC
cdr3_aa: CAIKEGTGSYEQYF

v_call: TRBV6-6
j_call: TRBJ2-7
d_call: TRBD2
clone_size: .
cdr3_nt: TGTGCCAGCACCGGACTAGCGGGGGCCTACGAGCAGTACTTC
cdr3_aa: CASTGLAGAYEQYF

v_call: TRBV9
j_call: TRBJ2-5
d_call: .
clone_size: .
cdr3_nt: TGTGCCAGCAGCGGGGAGAGGCAGACCCAGTACTTC
cdr3_aa: CASSGERQTQYF

v_call: TRBV28
j_call: TRBJ2-3
d_call: .
clone_size: .
cdr3_nt: TGTGCCAGCAGTTTAGAGGAGGGAGGGGGCCCAGATACGCAGTATTTT
cdr3_aa: CASSLEEGGGPDTQYF

v_call: TRBV7-7
j_call: TRBJ2-1
d_call: TRBD2
clone_size: .
cdr3_nt: TGTGCTAGCAGCGCCGGACTAGCGGAGCCTTTTAATGAGCAGTTCTTC
cdr3_aa: CASSAGLAEPFNEQFF

v_call: TRBV6-6
j_call: TRBJ2-7
d_call: .
clone_size: .
cdr3_nt: TGTGCCAGCAGTCCCGGGTTAGGGGGACGCGAGCAGTACTTC
cdr3_aa: CASSPGLGGREQYF

v_call: TRBV27
j_call: TRBJ2-7
d_call: .
clone_size: .
cdr3_nt: TGTGCCAGCAGTTTTAGGGCGTCCTACGAGCAGTACTTC
cdr3_aa: CASSFRASYEQYF

v_call: TRBV7-2
j_call: TRBJ1-1
d_call: .
clone_size: once
cdr3_nt: TGTGCCAGCAGCTTAGGGTCAGGGGCCTGGGAAGCTTTCTTT
cdr3_aa: CASSLGSGAWEAFF

v_call: TRBV7-9
j_call: TRBJ1-3
d_call: .
clone_size: once
cdr3_nt: TGTGCCAGCAGCGGAAGGGGGGTCCGTCTCTCTGGAAACACCATATATTTT
cdr3_aa: CASSGRGVRLSGNTIYF

v_call: TRBV7-6
j_call: TRBJ2-3
d_call: TRBD2
clone_size: .
cdr3_nt: TGTGCCAGCAGCTTGCGGGGGAAGACTAGCACAGATACGCAGTATTTT
cdr3_aa: CASSLRGKTSTDTQYF

v_call: TRBV28
j_call: TRBJ1-5
d_call: .
clone_size: .
cdr3_nt: TGTGCCAGCAGTTTATCAGGGGCAGGACAGCCCCAGCATTTT
cdr3_aa: CASSLSGAGQPQHF

v_call: TRBV7-9
j_call: TRBJ1-1
d_call: TRBD1
clone_size: once
cdr3_nt: TGTGCCAGCAGCCGACCGCCAGGGGGGAACACTGAAGCTTTCTTT
cdr3_aa: CASSRPPGGNTEAFF

v_call: TRBV28
j_call: TRBJ2-2
d_call: TRBD1
clone_size: .
cdr3_nt: TGTGCCAGCAGTTTCCGAGGACAGGCGGCCACCGGGGAGCTGTTTTTT
cdr3_aa: CASSFRGQAATGELFF

v_call: TRBV9
j_call: TRBJ1-5
d_call: .
clone_size: .
cdr3_nt: TGTGCCAGCAGCGGACTCGGTTATCAGCCCCAGCATTTT
cdr3_aa: CASSGLGYQPQHF

v_call: TRBV28
j_call: TRBJ1-2
d_call: TRBD1
clone_size: .
cdr3_nt: TGTGCCAGCAGTTCGGAGGACAGGATAAACTATGGCTACACCTTC
cdr3_aa: CASSSEDRINYGYTF

v_call: TRBV19
j_call: TRBJ1-1
d_call: TRBD1
clone_size: .
cdr3_nt: TGTGCCAGTAGTTTGCGGGGACAGGGGTACACTGAAGCTTTCTTT
cdr3_aa: CASSLRGQGYTEAFF

v_call: TRBV29-1
j_call: TRBJ1-2
d_call: TRBD1
clone_size: .
cdr3_nt: TGCAGCGCCGGGACAGGGGGAGGCTACACCTTC
cdr3_aa: CSAGTGGGYTF

v_call: TRBV9
j_call: TRBJ2-7
d_call: TRBD2
clone_size: .
cdr3_nt: TGTGCCAGCAGCGTCGATCTAGCGGGTAGCTCCTACGAGCAGTACTTC
cdr3_aa: CASSVDLAGSSYEQYF

v_call: TRBV28
j_call: TRBJ1-2
d_call: TRBD1
clone_size: .
cdr3_nt: TGTGCCAGCAGTTTGGGACAGGGGACTAACTATGGCTACACCTTC
cdr3_aa: CASSLGQGTNYGYTF

v_call: TRBV27
j_call: TRBJ1-5
d_call: TRBD1
clone_size: .
cdr3_nt: TGTGCCAGCATGGCAGGGGGGAGTCAGCCCCAGCATTTT
cdr3_aa: CASMAGGSQPQHF

v_call: TRBV27
j_call: TRBJ1-2
d_call: .
clone_size: .
cdr3_nt: TGTGCCAGCAGTTTAAATAGTGGCTATGGCTACACCTTC
cdr3_aa: CASSLNSGYGYTF

v_call: TRBV27
j_call: TRBJ1-2
d_call: TRBD1
clone_size: .
cdr3_nt: TGTGCCAGCAGTTTAGGGACAGCTAACTATGGCTACACCTTC
cdr3_aa: CASSLGTANYGYTF

v_call: TRBV4-1
j_call: TRBJ1-5
d_call: .
clone_size: once
cdr3_nt: TGCGCCAGCAGCCAAGTCGGAGCGGGTCAGCCCCAGCATTTT
cdr3_aa: CASSQVGAGQPQHF

v_call: TRBV30
j_call: TRBJ1-4
d_call: .
clone_size: few
cdr3_nt: TGTGCCTGGCACAGGGACGGCGAAAAACTGTTTTTT
cdr3_aa: CAWHRDGEKLFF

v_call: TRBV7-2
j_call: TRBJ1-5
d_call: .
clone_size: .
cdr3_nt: TGTGCCAGCAGCTTAGGGGGGAGCGGCAATCAGCCCCAGCATTTT
cdr3_aa: CASSLGGSGNQPQHF